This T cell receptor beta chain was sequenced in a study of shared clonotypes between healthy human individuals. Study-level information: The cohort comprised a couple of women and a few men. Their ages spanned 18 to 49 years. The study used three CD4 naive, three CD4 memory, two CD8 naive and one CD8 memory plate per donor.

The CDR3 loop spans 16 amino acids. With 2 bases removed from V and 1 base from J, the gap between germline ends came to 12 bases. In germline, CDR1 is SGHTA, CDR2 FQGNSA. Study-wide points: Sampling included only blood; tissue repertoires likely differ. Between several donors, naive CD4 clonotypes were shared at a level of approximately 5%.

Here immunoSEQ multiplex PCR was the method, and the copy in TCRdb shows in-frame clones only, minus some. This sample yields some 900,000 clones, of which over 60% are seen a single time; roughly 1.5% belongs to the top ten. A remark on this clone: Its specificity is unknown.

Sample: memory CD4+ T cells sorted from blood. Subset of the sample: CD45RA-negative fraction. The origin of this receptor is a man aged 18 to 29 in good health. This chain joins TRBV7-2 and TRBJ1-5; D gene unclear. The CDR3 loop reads CASSLYASWSNQPQHF. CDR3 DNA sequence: TGTGCCAGCAGCTTATATGCTTCCTGGAGCAATCAGCCCCAGCATTTT.